This T cell receptor (beta chain) originates from a study of blood T cell repertoires in COVID-19. Some clones are missing from TCRdb's copy, which holds only in-frame ones; the method was immunoSEQ multiplex PCR. Of 250,000 or so clones listed, 86% are singletons. This clone was seen a handful of times. Participants were aged roughly 18 to 100 years from about two dozen US areas. The sequence was obtained from a man aged 40-50 years who had recovered from COVID-19. The material sequenced was PBMCs or T cells enriched from blood (not recorded which).

The CDR3 coding sequence is TGTGCCAGCAGTGAGGAGGGATGGGGCACTGAAGCTTTCTTT. Translation gives CASSEEGWGTEAFF. The gene calls are TRBV6-4 and TRBJ1-1, with D hard to call. This CDR3 is built from 14 residues. The V gene's germline CDR1 is MRHNA and CDR2 SNTAGT. Trimming left V 3 bases short and J 4 bases short, with 12 bases between.